This T cell receptor (beta chain) comes out of a study of chemoradiotherapy in HPV16-positive cancers. Overall study: Candidate HPV-specific clones and shared TCR motifs came from two HPV16-positive patients.

Note on this clone: What it binds is unknown.

V was trimmed by 1 base and J by 4 bases, leaving 10 bases between them. The CDR3 length is 14 residues. In germline, CDR1 is KGHSH, CDR2 LQKENI. Study results and limitations: Non-HPV-specific T cells did not expand in tumors during treatment, whereas candidate HPV-specific clones and E7-related motifs did.

Repertoires were sampled repeatedly during chemoradiotherapy. This table comes from immunoSEQ multiplex PCR, and its TCRdb copy is limited to in-frame clones, with some not included. Of 30,000 to 40,000 clones listed, around 92% are singletons. This receptor was obtained from a human donor with HPV-associated anogenital cancer. The V gene is TRBV18, the J gene TRBJ1-1; no firm D call. The starting material was blood, obtained from a patient who underwent chemoradiotherapy. The CDR3 region has the DNA TGTGCCAGCTCACCACTCAGGCCCGGCACTGAAGCTTTCTTT. It codes for CASSPLRPGTEAFF.